The 11 T cell receptor beta chains below come from one sample, sequenced in a study of response to subunit inactivated influenza vaccine. TCRdb reanalysed the RT-PCR reads using MiXCR and keeps one entry per CDR3 protein. Among roughly 670,000 distinct CDR3 sequences listed, about 14% were seen once. The sample in question was PBMCs from blood, obtained 14 days before vaccination. Source of these receptors: a man aged 45-60 years who received an inactivated influenza vaccine.

This clonotype was seen a handful of times. The chain joins TRBV6-1 to TRBJ2-7; no firm D call. The CDR3 has 13 residues. In germline, CDR1 is MNHNS, CDR2 SASEGT. The CDR3 loop is CASYGRRSYEQYF. In DNA, the CDR3 is TGTGCGAGCTATGGAAGGCGCTCCTACGAGCAGTACTTC.

The rearrangement joins TRBV6-4 to TRBJ2-3; 7 bases are a match to TRBD1. J gave up 3 bases and V 2 bases, and 5 bases lay outside the gene matches. Looked up from germline, CDR1 is MRHNA and CDR2 is SNTAGT. The CDR3 is 15 residues long. Here the CDR3 reads CASSDTGVGTDTQYF. The CDR3 coding sequence is TGTGCCAGCAGTGACACAGGGGTGGGTACAGATACGCAGTATTTT.

This clonotype was found once. A read error may explain this, as a much larger clone is one base away. This chain uses TRBV4-2 with TRBJ2-1; unclear D gene. Germline V gene sequence: CDR1 LGHNA, CDR2 YNFKEQ. The CDR3 sequence is 16 residues long. CDR3 residues: CASNQVADLSYNEQFF. The CDR3 coding sequence is TGTGCCAGCAACCAAGTCGCTGACCTCTCCTACAATGAGCAGTTCTTC.

This clonotype has a count of ten or more. CDR3 in amino acids: CASSPQTGGGNQPQHF. CDR3 nucleotide sequence: TGTGCCAGCAGTCCTCAAACAGGGGGCGGCAATCAGCCCCAGCATTTT. The rearrangement joins TRBV28 to TRBJ1-5; 9 bases are a match to TRBD1. The CDR3 contains 16 residues. In germline, CDR1 is MDHEN, CDR2 SYDVKM. The V and J ends lost 5 bases and 2 bases, in that order; junction bases with no gene match: 7.

This clonotype has only one observation. This sequence joins TRBV6-2 or TRBV6-3 and TRBJ2-5; D remains ambiguous. Germline lookup yields CDR1 MNHEY and CDR2 SVGEGT. This CDR3 is built from 12 residues. V was pared by 6 bases and J by 4 bases, with 9 bases between. CDR3 in DNA: TGTGCCAGCAGCGATCCGGCAGAGACCCAGTACTTC. It yields the protein CASSDPAETQYF.

The rearrangement joins TRBV29-1 to TRBJ1-2; TRBD1 matches 7 bases. Germline V gene sequence: CDR1 SQVTM, CDR2 ANQGSEA. The V segment lost 6 bases and the J segment 2 bases; nucleotides outside the gene matches: 9. CDR3 length: 14 amino acids. The CDR3 DNA reads as TGCAGCGTAGAAATACGACAGGGAAACTATGGCTACACCTTC. Translated, it gives CSVEIRQGNYGYTF.

The rearrangement links TRBV24-1 to TRBJ2-1; 9 bases agree with TRBD1. V was clipped by 4 bases and J by 3 bases; unmatched bases: 3. Germline values: CDR1 KGHDR, CDR2 SFDVKD. CDR3 length: 15 residues. The CDR3 DNA sequence: TGTGCCACCAGTGACCCGGGACAGGGCTACAATGAGCAGTTCTTC. It translates to CATSDPGQGYNEQFF.

The CDR3 spells CASSPYGNTIYF. CDR3 nucleotide sequence: TGTGCCAGCAGTCCTTATGGAAACACCATATATTTT. The rearrangement joins TRBV7-2 to TRBJ1-3; D is unresolved. The V and J ends lost 6 bases and 3 bases respectively, with 6 bases between them. Germline loops: CDR1 SGHTA, CDR2 FQGNSA. The CDR3 is 12 amino acids.

Ten or more counts support this clonotype. The chain links TRBV5-1 to TRBJ2-3, with 7 bases fitting TRBD1. CDR3 length: 14 residues. Germline loops: CDR1 SGHRS, CDR2 YFSETQ. Unmatched junction bases numbered 4, after V lost 4 bases and J lost 2 bases. The CDR3 loop reads CASSAGTDTDTQYF. Written as DNA, the CDR3 is TGCGCCAGCAGCGCCGGGACAGACACAGATACGCAGTATTTT. Looking up the rest from reference TRBV5-1 and TRBJ2-3 gives the full variable domain: KAGVTQTPRYLIKTRGQQVTLSCSPISGHRSVSWYQQTPGQGLQFLFEYFSETQRNKGNFPGRFSGRQFSNSRSEMNVSTLELGDSALYLCASSAGTDTDTQYFGPGTRLTVL.

This clonotype was counted at least ten times. This chain uses TRBV4-3 with TRBJ2-7, with 10 bases identical to TRBD1. Germline loops: CDR1 LGHNA, CDR2 YSLEER. The CDR3 runs to 15 residues. The J segment lost 0 bases and the V segment lost 4 bases, leaving 3 bases of the junction unmatched. The CDR3 loop is CASSLGTGASYEQYF. For the CDR3, the DNA is TGCGCCAGCAGCCTCGGGACAGGGGCCTCCTACGAGCAGTACTTC.

This clonotype has at least ten counts. The chain uses TRBV7-3 and TRBJ2-1; no clear D gene. The CDR3 has 17 residues. Germline V lookup: CDR1 SGHTA, CDR2 FQGTGA. V was pared by 1 base and J by 4 bases, with 17 bases between. The CDR3 DNA reads TGTGCCAGCAGCTTAATGGCGACCCCTTCCCCTTACAATGAGCAGTTCTTC. It yields the protein CASSLMATPSPYNEQFF. Based on the CDR3 plus reference TRBV7-3 and TRBJ2-1, the full variable domain is GAGVSQTPSNKVTEKGKYVELRCDPISGHTALYWYRQSLGQGPEFLIYFQGTGAADDSGLPNDRFFAVRPEGSVSTLKIQRTERGDSAVYLCASSLMATPSPYNEQFFGPGTRLTVL.